Listed below are T cell receptor beta chains from one sample, sequenced in a study of CD8 T cells in ankylosing spondylitis. Each CDR3 protein gets one entry after TCRdb re-called the 5' RACE reads with MiXCR. Counted here are 200,000 to 250,000 distinct CDR3 sequences, roughly 8.2% occurring once; the ten biggest clones make up approximately 4.8%. Source material: blood, either unsorted or a sorted T cell fraction (not recorded which). These receptors all stem from a female donor with ankylosing spondylitis or in good health (not recorded which). The CDR3 runs from the conserved cysteine through the conserved F or W. Each record gives: D gene, clone size, J gene, V gene, CDR3 protein, CDR3 DNA. A D gene is named only where the DNA matches it firmly. Size tells how often a clone was seen (once, few, many) or the class of an expanded clone, and some rows leave it out.

>NA|many|TRBJ1-1|TRBV20-1
CSARLPGGNTEAFF
TGCAGTGCTAGACTCCCAGGAGGTAACACTGAAGCTTTCTTT
>NA|NA|TRBJ2-2|TRBV3-1
CASSQEIAANTGELFF
TGTGCCAGCAGCCAAGAGATAGCGGCGAACACCGGGGAGCTGTTTTTT
>NA|many|TRBJ1-1|TRBV12-3/TRBV12-4
CASSLIGSRNTEAFF
TGTGCCAGCAGTTTGATAGGGTCGAGGAACACTGAAGCTTTCTTT
>NA|many|TRBJ2-7|TRBV4-3
CASSQEYDGTYEQYF
TGCGCCAGCAGCCAAGAGTATGACGGTACCTACGAGCAGTACTTC
>TRBD2|many|TRBJ2-1|TRBV4-3
CASSQEGLAGNEQFF
TGCGCCAGCAGCCAAGAGGGACTAGCGGGGAATGAGCAGTTCTTC
>TRBD1|many|TRBJ1-2|TRBV10-3
CAISATGESGGYTF
TGTGCCATCAGTGCGACAGGGGAATCAGGTGGCTACACCTTC
>NA|many|TRBJ2-7|TRBV7-9
CASSLARDSYEQYF
TGTGCCAGCAGCTTAGCAAGGGATTCCTACGAGCAGTACTTC
>NA|many|TRBJ2-5|TRBV29-1
CSVSLREGETQYF
TGCAGCGTTTCTCTACGGGAAGGAGAGACCCAGTACTTC
>TRBD2|many|TRBJ2-7|TRBV11-2
CASSLEAPGLAGSGYEQYF
TGTGCCAGCAGCTTAGAAGCACCGGGACTAGCGGGATCTGGTTACGAGCAGTACTTC
>NA|few|TRBJ2-2|TRBV21-1
CASSSLVGAQDTGELFF
TGTGCCAGCAGCAGCCTAGTTGGGGCGCAGGACACCGGGGAGCTGTTTTTT
>NA|many|TRBJ2-7|TRBV25-1
CASRDVLYEQYF
TGTGCCAGCAGGGACGTCCTCTACGAGCAGTACTTC
>NA|NA|TRBJ2-1|TRBV5-4
CATSLTDSGYNEQFF
TGTGCCACCAGCTTGACTGATAGCGGCTACAATGAGCAGTTCTTC
>NA|many|TRBJ1-3|TRBV6-2/TRBV6-3
CASDRGSGNTIYF
TGTGCCAGCGACAGAGGCTCTGGAAACACCATATATTTT
>NA|many|TRBJ2-1|TRBV5-1
CASSFRPGNEQFF
TGCGCCAGCAGCTTCCGTCCGGGTAATGAGCAGTTCTTC
>NA|few|TRBJ2-7|TRBV5-4
CASSLRGVGNEQYF
TGTGCCAGCAGCTTGCGGGGAGTGGGCAACGAGCAGTACTTC
>TRBD2|many|TRBJ2-1|TRBV5-1
CASSSGGLAESYQYNEQFF
TGCGCCAGCAGTTCCGGTGGACTAGCGGAAAGTTACCAGTACAATGAGCAGTTCTTC
>TRBD2|many|TRBJ2-7|TRBV5-1
CASSLLAGARYEQYF
TGCGCCAGCAGCCTATTAGCGGGAGCGAGGTACGAGCAGTACTTC
>NA|many|TRBJ1-5|TRBV3-1
CASSQRQGYQPQHF
TGTGCCAGCAGCCAACGGCAGGGTTATCAGCCCCAGCATTTT
>NA|many|TRBJ2-3|TRBV20-1
CSASGGGSTDTQYF
TGCAGTGCAAGTGGAGGGGGGAGTACAGATACGCAGTATTTT
>NA|many|TRBJ2-7|TRBV27
CASSLSSGTAYEQYF
TGTGCCAGCAGTTTATCGTCCGGGACCGCTTACGAGCAGTACTTC
>NA|many|TRBJ2-1|TRBV5-6
CASSLTRNEQFF
TGTGCCAGCAGCTTGACCCGAAATGAGCAGTTCTTC
>NA|many|TRBJ2-2|TRBV9
CASSPQDGGELFF
TGTGCCAGCAGCCCCCAAGACGGCGGGGAGCTGTTTTTT
>TRBD1|many|TRBJ2-1|TRBV10-3
CAIRLSGGRDEQFF
TGTGCCATCAGGTTGTCAGGGGGAAGGGATGAGCAGTTCTTC
>NA|many|TRBJ1-1|TRBV14
CASSQEEGLNTEAFF
TGTGCCAGCAGCCAAGAGGAGGGCTTGAACACTGAAGCTTTCTTT
>TRBD2|NA|TRBJ2-1|TRBV3-1
CASSFQRESPRNEQFF
TGTGCCAGCAGCTTTCAGCGGGAGTCCCCTAGGAATGAGCAGTTCTTC
>TRBD2|many|TRBJ2-3|TRBV4-2
CASSQALAGDTQYF
TGTGCCAGCAGCCAAGCTCTAGCGGGAGATACGCAGTATTTT
>TRBD2|many|TRBJ2-7|TRBV11-2
CASSLGTSGFYEQYF
TGTGCCAGCAGCTTGGGGACTAGCGGATTCTACGAGCAGTACTTC
>NA|many|TRBJ2-3|TRBV21-1
CASSPCGGDLSTDTQYF
TGTGCCAGCAGCCCCTGCGGGGGGGACCTTAGCACAGATACGCAGTATTTT
>NA|many|TRBJ1-2|TRBV5-1
CASSLAKDGDYGYTF
TGCGCCAGCAGCTTGGCCAAGGACGGAGACTATGGCTACACCTTC
>NA|many|TRBJ1-1|TRBV27
CASSLIPLFGQPPYTEAFF
TGTGCCAGCAGTCTTATACCCCTATTTGGACAGCCACCTTACACTGAAGCTTTCTTT
>NA|many|TRBJ2-2|TRBV24-1
CATRDSGTGELFF
TGTGCCACCAGGGACAGCGGAACCGGGGAGCTGTTTTTT
>TRBD1|many|TRBJ1-1|TRBV4-3
CASSPGSGQEMNTEAFF
TGCGCCAGCAGCCCGGGTTCGGGACAGGAAATGAACACTGAAGCTTTCTTT
>TRBD2|many|TRBJ2-1|TRBV20-1
CSARKTSLQTYNEQFF
TGCAGTGCCCGGAAGACTAGCTTGCAGACCTACAATGAGCAGTTCTTC
>NA|many|TRBJ2-5|TRBV5-1
CASSNPTGEGRTQYF
TGCGCCAGCAGCAACCCGACAGGGGAGGGGAGAACCCAGTACTTC
>TRBD2|many|TRBJ2-5|TRBV5-1
CASTVAGARETQYF
TGCGCCAGCACCGTAGCGGGAGCCAGGGAGACCCAGTACTTC